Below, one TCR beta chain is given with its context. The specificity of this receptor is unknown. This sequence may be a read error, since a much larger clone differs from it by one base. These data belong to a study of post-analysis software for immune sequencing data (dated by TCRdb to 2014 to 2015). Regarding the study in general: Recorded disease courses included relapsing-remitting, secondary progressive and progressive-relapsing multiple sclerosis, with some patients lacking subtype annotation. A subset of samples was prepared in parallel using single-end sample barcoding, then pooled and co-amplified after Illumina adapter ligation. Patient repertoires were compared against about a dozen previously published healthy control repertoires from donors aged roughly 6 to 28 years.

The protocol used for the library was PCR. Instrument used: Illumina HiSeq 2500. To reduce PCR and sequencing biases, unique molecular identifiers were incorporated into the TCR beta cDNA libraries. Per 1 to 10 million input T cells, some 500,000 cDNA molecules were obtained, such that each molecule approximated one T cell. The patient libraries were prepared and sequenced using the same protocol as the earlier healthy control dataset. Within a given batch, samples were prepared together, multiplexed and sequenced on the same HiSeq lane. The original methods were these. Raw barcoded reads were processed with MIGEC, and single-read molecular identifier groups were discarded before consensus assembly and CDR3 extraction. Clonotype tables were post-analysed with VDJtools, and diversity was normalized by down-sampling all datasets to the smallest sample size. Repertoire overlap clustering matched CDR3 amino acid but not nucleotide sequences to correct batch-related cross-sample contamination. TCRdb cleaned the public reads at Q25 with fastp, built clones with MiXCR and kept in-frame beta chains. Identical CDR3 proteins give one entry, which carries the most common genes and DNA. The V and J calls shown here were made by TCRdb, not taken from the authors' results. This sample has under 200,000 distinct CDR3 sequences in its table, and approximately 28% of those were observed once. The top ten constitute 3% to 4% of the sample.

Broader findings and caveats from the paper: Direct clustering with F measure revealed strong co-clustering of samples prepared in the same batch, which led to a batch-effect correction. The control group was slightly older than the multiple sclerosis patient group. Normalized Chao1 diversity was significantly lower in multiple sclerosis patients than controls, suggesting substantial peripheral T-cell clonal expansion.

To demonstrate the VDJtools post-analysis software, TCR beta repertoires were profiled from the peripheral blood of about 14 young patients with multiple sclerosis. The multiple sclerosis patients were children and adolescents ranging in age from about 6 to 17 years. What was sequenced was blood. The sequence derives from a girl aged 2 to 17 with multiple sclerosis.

Read as DNA, the sequence is TGCAGCGTTGGTGGCCAGGTCGAAGGTCGGGCTTTCTTT. It translates as CSVGGQVEGRAFF. The sequence joins TRBV29-1 to TRBJ1-1, with the D gene not confidently named. The CDR3 goes from the cysteine to the phenylalanine over 13 residues. Of the read, only the CDR3 DNA is kept; its 39 bases are in frame from base 1. V lost 4 bases and J lost 11 bases; the stretch between them is 20 bases long. The germline V gene gives CDR1 as SQVTM and CDR2 as ANQGSEA.